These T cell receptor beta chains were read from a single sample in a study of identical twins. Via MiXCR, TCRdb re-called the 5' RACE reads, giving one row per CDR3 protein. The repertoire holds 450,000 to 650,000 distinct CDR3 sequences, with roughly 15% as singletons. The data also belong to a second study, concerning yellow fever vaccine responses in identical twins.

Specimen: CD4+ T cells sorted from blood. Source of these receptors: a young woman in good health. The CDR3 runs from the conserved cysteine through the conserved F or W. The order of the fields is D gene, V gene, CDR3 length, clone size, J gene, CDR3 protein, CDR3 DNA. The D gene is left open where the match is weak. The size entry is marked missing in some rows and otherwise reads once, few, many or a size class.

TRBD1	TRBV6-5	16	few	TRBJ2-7	CASSYPRTGSGSEQYF	TGTGCCAGCAGTTACCCAAGGACAGGGTCGGGCTCCGAGCAGTACTTC
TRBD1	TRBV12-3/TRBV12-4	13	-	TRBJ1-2	CASSSQGAGGYTF	TGTGCCAGCAGTTCGCAGGGGGCTGGTGGCTACACCTTC
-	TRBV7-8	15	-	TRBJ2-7	CASSYLERAFYEQYF	TGTGCCAGCAGCTACTTAGAGCGGGCCTTCTACGAGCAGTACTTC
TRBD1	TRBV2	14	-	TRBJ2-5	CASSGQGVEETQYF	TGTGCCAGCTCGGGACAGGGAGTGGAAGAGACCCAGTACTTC
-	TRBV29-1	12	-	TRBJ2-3	CSVEELRGTQYF	TGCAGCGTTGAAGAACTTCGTGGTACGCAGTATTTT
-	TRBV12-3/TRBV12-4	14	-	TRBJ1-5	CASRGAGVNQPQHF	TGTGCCAGCAGGGGAGCAGGGGTTAATCAGCCCCAGCATTTT
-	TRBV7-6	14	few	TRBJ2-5	CASSLDGSSQTQYF	TGTGCCAGCAGCTTAGACGGGAGTAGTCAGACCCAGTACTTC
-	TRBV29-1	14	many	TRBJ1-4	CSVSPTSGVEKLFF	TGCAGCGTTTCCCCCACATCAGGGGTCGAAAAACTGTTTTTT
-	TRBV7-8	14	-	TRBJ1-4	CASSLNQGFEKLFF	TGTGCCAGCAGCTTAAACCAGGGTTTCGAAAAACTGTTTTTT
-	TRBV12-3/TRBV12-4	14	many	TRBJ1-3	CASTLSQYGNTIYF	TGTGCCAGCACCCTTTCGCAGTATGGAAACACCATATATTTT
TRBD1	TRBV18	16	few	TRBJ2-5	CASSPTGTGGAETQYF	TGTGCCAGCTCACCTACCGGGACAGGGGGCGCGGAGACCCAGTACTTC
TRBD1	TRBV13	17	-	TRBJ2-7	CASSLGGRTGGTYEQYF	TGTGCCAGCAGCTTAGGTGGTAGGACAGGGGGGACCTACGAGCAGTACTTC
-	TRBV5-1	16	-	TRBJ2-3	CASSLAMGGRSDTQYF	TGCGCCAGCAGCTTGGCCATGGGGGGAAGGTCAGATACGCAGTATTTT
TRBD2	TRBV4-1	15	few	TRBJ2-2	CASSQDQRGNGELFF	TGCGCCAGCAGCCAAGATCAGCGGGGAAACGGGGAGCTGTTTTTT
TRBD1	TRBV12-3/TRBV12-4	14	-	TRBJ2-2	CASSLDRVAGELFF	TGTGCCAGCAGTCTCGACAGGGTGGCTGGGGAGCTGTTTTTT
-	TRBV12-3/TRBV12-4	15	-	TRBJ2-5	CASSGPLGQQETQYF	TGTGCCAGCAGCGGTCCTCTGGGACAACAAGAGACCCAGTACTTC
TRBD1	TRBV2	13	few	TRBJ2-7	CASRATGAYEQYF	TGTGCCAGCAGAGCGACAGGGGCCTACGAGCAGTACTTC
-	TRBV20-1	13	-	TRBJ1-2	CSALQGYGYGYTF	TGCAGTGCCCTTCAGGGTTACGGCTATGGCTACACCTTC
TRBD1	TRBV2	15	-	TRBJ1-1	CASRPQTGWNTEAFF	TGTGCCAGCAGACCCCAGACAGGGTGGAACACTGAAGCTTTCTTT
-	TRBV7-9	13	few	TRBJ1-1	CASSLVEGTEAFF	TGTGCCAGCAGCTTAGTGGAGGGGACTGAAGCTTTCTTT
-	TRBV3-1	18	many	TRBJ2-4	CASSQDYSSASAKNIQYF	TGTGCCAGCAGCCAAGATTACTCGAGCGCTTCGGCCAAAAACATTCAGTACTTC
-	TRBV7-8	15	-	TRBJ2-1	CASSPERTPYNEQFF	TGTGCCAGCAGCCCGGAGCGGACTCCCTACAATGAGCAGTTCTTC
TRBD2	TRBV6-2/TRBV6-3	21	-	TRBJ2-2	CASGVRTSGGRLTSNTGELFF	TGTGCCAGCGGGGTACGGACTAGCGGGGGCAGGCTGACTTCGAACACCGGGGAGCTGTTTTTT
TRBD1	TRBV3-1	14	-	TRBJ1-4	CASRQQGVTEKLFF	TGTGCCAGCAGACAACAGGGGGTGACTGAAAAACTGTTTTTT
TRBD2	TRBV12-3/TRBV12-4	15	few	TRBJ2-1	CASSFFPGGPSEQFF	TGTGCCAGCAGTTTCTTTCCGGGAGGGCCCAGTGAGCAGTTCTTC
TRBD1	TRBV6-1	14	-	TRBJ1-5	CASRDRVYEQPQHF	TGTGCCAGCAGGGACAGGGTTTACGAACAGCCCCAGCATTTT
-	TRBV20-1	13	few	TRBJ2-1	CSATSVSYNEQFF	TGCAGTGCTACTAGCGTCTCCTACAATGAGCAGTTCTTC
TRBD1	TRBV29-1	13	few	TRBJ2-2	CSAGQGRTGELFF	TGCAGCGCCGGACAGGGTCGAACCGGGGAGCTGTTTTTT
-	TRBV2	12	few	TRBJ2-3	CASRLQGSTQYF	TGTGCCAGCAGGCTCCAGGGTAGTACGCAGTATTTT
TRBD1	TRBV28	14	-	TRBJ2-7	CASSTGDRTYEQYF	TGTGCCAGCAGTACAGGGGACAGGACTTACGAGCAGTACTTC
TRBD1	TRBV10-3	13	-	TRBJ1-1	CAIRGTENTEAFF	TGTGCCATCAGGGGGACAGAGAACACTGAAGCTTTCTTT
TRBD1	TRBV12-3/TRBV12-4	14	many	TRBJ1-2	CASATGQGNYGYTF	TGTGCCAGCGCCACCGGACAGGGGAACTATGGCTACACCTTC
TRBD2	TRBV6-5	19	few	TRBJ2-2	CASSSPAVAGGTNTGELFF	TGTGCCAGCAGTTCCCCTGCGGTAGCGGGAGGAACGAACACCGGGGAGCTGTTTTTT
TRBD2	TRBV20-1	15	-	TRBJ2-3	CSARSIAGITDTQYF	TGCAGTGCTAGATCAATAGCGGGGATCACAGATACGCAGTATTTT
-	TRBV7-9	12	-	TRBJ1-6	CASSLEQAPLHF	TGTGCCAGCAGCTTAGAGCAAGCACCCCTCCACTTT
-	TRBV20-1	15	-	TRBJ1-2	CSAKKVGTSNYGYTF	TGCAGTGCGAAAAAAGTTGGAACCTCTAACTATGGCTACACCTTC
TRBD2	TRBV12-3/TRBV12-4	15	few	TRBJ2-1	CASSSLAGINNEQFF	TGTGCCAGCAGTTCTCTAGCGGGAATTAACAATGAGCAGTTCTTC